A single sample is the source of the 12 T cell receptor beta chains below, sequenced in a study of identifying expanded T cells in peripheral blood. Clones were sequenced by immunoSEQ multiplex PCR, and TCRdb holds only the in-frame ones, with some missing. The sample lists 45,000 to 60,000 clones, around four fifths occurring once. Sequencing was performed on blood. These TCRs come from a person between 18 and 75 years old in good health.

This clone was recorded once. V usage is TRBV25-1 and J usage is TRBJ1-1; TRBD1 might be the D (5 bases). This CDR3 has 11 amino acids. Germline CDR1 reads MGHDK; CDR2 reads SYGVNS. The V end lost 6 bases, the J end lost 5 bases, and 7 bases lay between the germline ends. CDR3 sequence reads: CASRQVTEAFF. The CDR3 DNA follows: TGTGCCAGCAGACAGGTTACTGAAGCTTTCTTT.

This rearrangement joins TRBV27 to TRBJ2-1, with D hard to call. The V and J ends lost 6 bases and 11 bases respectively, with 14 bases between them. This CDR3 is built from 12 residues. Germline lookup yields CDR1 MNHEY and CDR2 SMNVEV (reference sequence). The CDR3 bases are TGTGCCAGCAGGCCCAATCTTAGTAAGCAGTTCTTC. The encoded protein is CASRPNLSKQFF.

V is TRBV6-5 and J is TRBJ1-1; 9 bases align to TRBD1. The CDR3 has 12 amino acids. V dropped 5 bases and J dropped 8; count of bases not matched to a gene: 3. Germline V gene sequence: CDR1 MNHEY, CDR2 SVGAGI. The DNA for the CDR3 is TGTGCCAGCAGTACAGGGGGCTACGAAGCTTTCTTT. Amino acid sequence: CASSTGGYEAFF.

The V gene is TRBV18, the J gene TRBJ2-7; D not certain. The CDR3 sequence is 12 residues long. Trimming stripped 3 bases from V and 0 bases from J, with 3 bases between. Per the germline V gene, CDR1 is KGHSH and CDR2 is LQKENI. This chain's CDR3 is CASSPSSYEQYV. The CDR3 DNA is TGTGCCAGCTCACCTAGCTCCTACGAGCAGTACGTC.

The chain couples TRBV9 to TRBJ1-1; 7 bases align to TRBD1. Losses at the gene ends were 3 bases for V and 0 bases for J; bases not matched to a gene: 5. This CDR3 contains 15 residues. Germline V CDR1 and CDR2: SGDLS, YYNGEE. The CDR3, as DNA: TGTGCCAGCAGCGCGGGACAGTACATGAACACTGAAGCTTTCTTT. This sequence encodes CASSAGQYMNTEAFF.

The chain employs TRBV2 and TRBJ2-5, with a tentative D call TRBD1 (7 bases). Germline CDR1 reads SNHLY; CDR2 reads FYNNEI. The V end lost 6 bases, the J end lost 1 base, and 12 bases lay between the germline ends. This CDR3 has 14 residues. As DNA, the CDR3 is TGTGCCAGCAGGGAGGGACAGCTCCAAGAGACCCAGTACTTC. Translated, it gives CASREGQLQETQYF.

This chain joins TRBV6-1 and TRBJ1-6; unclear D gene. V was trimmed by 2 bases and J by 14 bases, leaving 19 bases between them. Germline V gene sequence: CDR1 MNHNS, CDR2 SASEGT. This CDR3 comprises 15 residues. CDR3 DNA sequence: TGTGCCAGCAGTGAAAAGATTGGGTGGGAAAGAGCCCTCCACTTT. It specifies CASSEKIGWERALHF.

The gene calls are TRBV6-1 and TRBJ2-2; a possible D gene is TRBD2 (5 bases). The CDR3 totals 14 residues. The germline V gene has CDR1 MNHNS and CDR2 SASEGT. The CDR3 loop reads CVHSGEFGTGELFF. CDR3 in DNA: TGTGTCCATTCCGGGGAGTTCGGCACCGGGGAGCTGTTTTTT.

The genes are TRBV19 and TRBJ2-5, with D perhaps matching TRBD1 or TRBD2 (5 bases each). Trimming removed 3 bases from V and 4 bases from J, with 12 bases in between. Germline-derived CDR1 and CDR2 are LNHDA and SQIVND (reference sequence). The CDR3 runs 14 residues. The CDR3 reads CASSMGVVGETQYF. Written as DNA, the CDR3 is TGTGCCAGTAGTATGGGGGTTGTGGGAGAGACCCAGTACTTC.

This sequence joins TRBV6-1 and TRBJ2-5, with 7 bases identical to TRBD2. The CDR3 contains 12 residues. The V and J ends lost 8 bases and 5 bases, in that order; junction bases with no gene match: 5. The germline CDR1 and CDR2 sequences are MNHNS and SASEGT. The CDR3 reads CASSGGSETQYF. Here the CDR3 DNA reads TGTGCCAGCTCAGGCGGGAGCGAGACCCAGTACTTC.

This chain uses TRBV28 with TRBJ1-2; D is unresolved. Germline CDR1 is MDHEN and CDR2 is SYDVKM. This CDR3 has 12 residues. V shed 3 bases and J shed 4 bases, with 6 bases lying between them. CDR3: CASSLPPYGYTF. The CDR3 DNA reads TGTGCCAGCAGTTTGCCTCCCTATGGCTACACCTTC.

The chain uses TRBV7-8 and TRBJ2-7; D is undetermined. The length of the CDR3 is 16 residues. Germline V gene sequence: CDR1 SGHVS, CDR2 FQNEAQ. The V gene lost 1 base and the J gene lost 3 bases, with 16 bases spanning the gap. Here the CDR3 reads CASSLVDGVPGYEQYF. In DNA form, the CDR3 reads TGTGCCAGCAGCTTAGTAGATGGGGTTCCGGGCTACGAGCAGTACTTC.